The T cell receptor beta chain described here comes from a study of shared clonotypes between healthy human individuals. Germline loops: CDR1 KGHSH, CDR2 LQKENI. The V and J ends lost 4 bases and 8 bases, in that order; junction bases with no gene match: 7. The CDR3 loop spans 14 amino acids. This table comes from immunoSEQ multiplex PCR, and its TCRdb copy is limited to in-frame clones, with some not included. This sample has 1.4 million to 1.5 million clones, with around 95% found just once. Sample: naive CD4+ T cells sorted from blood. Subset specified: CD45RA+ positively selected. The chain couples TRBV18 to TRBJ2-1, with 8 bases aligning to TRBD1. The sequence was obtained from a man aged 25-45 years in good health. The CDR3 spells CASSRDRQWDEQFF. In DNA form, the CDR3 reads TGTGCCAGCTCACGGGACAGGCAGTGGGATGAGCAGTTCTTC.